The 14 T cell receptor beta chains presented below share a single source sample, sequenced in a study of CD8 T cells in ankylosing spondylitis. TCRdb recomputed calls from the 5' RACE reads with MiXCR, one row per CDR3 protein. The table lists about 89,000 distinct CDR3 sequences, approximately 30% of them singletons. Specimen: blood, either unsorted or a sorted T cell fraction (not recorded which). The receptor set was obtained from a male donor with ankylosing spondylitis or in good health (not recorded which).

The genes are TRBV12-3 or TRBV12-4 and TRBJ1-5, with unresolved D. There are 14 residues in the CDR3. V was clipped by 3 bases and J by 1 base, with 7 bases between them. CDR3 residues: CASSFQISNQPQHF. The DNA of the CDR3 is TGTGCCAGCAGTTTTCAGATAAGCAATCAGCCCCAGCATTTT.

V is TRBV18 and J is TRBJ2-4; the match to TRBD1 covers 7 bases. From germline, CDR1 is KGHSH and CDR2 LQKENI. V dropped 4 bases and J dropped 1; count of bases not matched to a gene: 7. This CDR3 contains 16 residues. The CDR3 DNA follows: TGTGCCAGCTCACGGGACAGCCTAGGGGCCAAAAACATTCAGTACTTC. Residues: CASSRDSLGAKNIQYF.

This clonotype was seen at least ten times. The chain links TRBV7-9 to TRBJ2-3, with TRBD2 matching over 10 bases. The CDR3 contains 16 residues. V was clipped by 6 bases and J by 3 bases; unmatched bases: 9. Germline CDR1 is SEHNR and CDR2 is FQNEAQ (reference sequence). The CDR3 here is CASRTSSGSGTDTQYF. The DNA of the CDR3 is TGTGCCAGCAGGACCTCTAGCGGGAGTGGTACAGATACGCAGTATTTT.

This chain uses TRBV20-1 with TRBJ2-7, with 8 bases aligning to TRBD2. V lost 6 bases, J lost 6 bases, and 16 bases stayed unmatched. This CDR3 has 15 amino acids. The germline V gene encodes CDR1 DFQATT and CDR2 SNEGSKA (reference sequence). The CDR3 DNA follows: TGCAGTGCAACAAAACCCGGGACTAGACGTTCCGAGCAGTACTTC. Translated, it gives CSATKPGTRRSEQYF.

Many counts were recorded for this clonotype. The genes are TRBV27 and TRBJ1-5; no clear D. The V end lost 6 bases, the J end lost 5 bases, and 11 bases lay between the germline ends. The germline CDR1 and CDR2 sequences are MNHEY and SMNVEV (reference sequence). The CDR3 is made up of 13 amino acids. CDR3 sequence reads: CASSLGLYQPQHF. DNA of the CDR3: TGTGCCAGCAGCCTAGGGCTATATCAGCCCCAGCATTTT.

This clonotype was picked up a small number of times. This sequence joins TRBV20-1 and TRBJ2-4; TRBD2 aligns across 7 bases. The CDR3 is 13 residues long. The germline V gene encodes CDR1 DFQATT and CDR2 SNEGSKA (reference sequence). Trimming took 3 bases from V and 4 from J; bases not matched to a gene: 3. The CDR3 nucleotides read TGCAGTGCTAGGCGTAGCGGGAAAAACATTCAGTACTTC. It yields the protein CSARRSGKNIQYF.

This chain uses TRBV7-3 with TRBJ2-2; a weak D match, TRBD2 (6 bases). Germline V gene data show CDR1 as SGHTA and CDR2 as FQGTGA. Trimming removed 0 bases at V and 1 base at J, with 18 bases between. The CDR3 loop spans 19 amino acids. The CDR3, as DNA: TGTGCCAGCAGCTTAACGGGGGGTAATACTATAGTGAACACCGGGGAGCTGTTTTTT. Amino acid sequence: CASSLTGGNTIVNTGELFF.

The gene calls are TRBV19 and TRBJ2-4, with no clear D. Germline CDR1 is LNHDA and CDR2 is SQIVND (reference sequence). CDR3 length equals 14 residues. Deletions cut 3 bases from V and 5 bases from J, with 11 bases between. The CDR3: CASSIFGGQNIQYF. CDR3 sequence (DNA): TGTGCCAGTAGTATTTTTGGCGGACAAAACATTCAGTACTTC.

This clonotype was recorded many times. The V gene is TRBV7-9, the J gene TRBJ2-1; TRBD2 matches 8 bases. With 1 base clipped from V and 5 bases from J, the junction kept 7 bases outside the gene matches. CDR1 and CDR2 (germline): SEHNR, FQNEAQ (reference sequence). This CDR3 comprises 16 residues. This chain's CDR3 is CASSLVGGGSDNEQFF. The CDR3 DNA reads TGTGCCAGCAGCTTAGTAGGCGGGGGGTCCGACAATGAGCAGTTCTTC. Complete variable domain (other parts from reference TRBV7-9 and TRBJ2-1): DTGVSQNPRHKITKRGQNVTFRCDPISEHNRLYWYRQTLGQGPEFLTYFQNEAQLEKSRLLSDRFSAERPKGSFSTLEIQRTEQGDSAMYLCASSLVGGGSDNEQFFGPGTRLTVL.

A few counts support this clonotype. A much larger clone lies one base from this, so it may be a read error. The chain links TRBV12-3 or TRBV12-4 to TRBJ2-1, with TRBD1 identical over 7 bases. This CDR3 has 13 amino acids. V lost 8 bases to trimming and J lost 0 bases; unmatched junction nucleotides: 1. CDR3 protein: CASGDSSYNEQFF. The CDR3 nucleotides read TGTGCCAGCGGGGACAGCTCCTACAATGAGCAGTTCTTC.

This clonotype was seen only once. The CDR3 protein is CASSSTRELGEAFF. The CDR3 DNA is TGCGCCAGCAGCTCCACCAGGGAGCTGGGTGAAGCTTTCTTT. The chain joins TRBV5-1 to TRBJ1-1; tentatively, D is TRBD1 (5 bases). There are 14 residues in the CDR3. Trimming pared 3 bases from V and 7 bases from J, leaving 16 bases between. Per germline, CDR1 SGHRS and CDR2 YFSETQ.

Here the CDR3 DNA reads TGCAGTGCCACGCTAGCGGGAGCATCCTACAATGAGCAGTTCTTC. Translating gives CSATLAGASYNEQFF. The chain carries TRBV20-1 and TRBJ2-1; 10 positions match TRBD2. This CDR3 has 15 residues. Germline CDR1 reads DFQATT; CDR2 reads SNEGSKA (reference sequence). J was trimmed by 1 base and V by 6 bases; bases with no gene match: 6.

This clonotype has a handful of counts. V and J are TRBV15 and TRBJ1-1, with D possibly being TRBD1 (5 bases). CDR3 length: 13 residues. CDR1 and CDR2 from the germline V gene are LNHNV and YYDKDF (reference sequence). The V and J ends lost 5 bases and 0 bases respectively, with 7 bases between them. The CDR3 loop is CATSGALNTEAFF. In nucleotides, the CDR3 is TGTGCCACCAGCGGGGCCCTGAACACTGAAGCTTTCTTT.

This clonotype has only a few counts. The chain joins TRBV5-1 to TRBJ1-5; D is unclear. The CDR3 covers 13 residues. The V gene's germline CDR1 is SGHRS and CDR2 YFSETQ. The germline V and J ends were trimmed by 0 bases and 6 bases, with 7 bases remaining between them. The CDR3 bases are TGCGCCAGCAGCTTGGCTCGAGGTCAGCCCCAGCATTTT. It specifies CASSLARGQPQHF.